These T cell receptor beta chains were read from a single sample in a study of vaccination effects on CD4 cells after COVID-19. Sequencing used immunoSEQ multiplex PCR; TCRdb keeps in-frame clones, though not all of them. The table lists about 73,000 clones, about 78% of them singletons, with 10% in the top ten. Antigens of these TCRs are unknown. The material sequenced was CD4+ T cells from PBMCs cultured with SARS-CoV-2 spike peptides, taken before COVID-19 vaccination. Source of these receptors: a human donor who received a COVID-19 vaccine. Each CDR3 is given without its conserved first and last residue. Fields, in order: J gene, V gene, CDR3 protein.

J: TRBJ2-3
V: TRBV3-1/TRBV3-2
CDR3: ASSQESSGGRDTQY

J: TRBJ2-5
V: TRBV25-1
CDR3: ASSALTGSQETQY

J: TRBJ1-1
V: TRBV14
CDR3: ASSQDHGGIRTEAF

J: TRBJ2-2
V: TRBV18
CDR3: ASSPRDRNTGELF

J: TRBJ1-3
V: TRBV5-1
CDR3: ASSLGVGSGNTIY

J: TRBJ1-5
V: TRBV10-3
CDR3: AISEEVRQPQH

J: TRBJ1-2
V: TRBV5-4
CDR3: ASRSGQVYGYT

J: TRBJ2-2
V: TRBV5-4
CDR3: ASSLTANTGELF

J: TRBJ1-2
V: TRBV27
CDR3: ASSSPGRAHGYT

J: TRBJ1-1
V: TRBV7-9
CDR3: ASSSGGPGANTEAF

J: TRBJ2-3
V: TRBV28
CDR3: ASSSNRQAYTDTQY

J: TRBJ2-3
V: TRBV5-8
CDR3: ASPRGLAGSITDTQY

J: TRBJ1-4
V: TRBV3-1/TRBV3-2
CDR3: ASSRTNNEKLF

J: TRBJ1-2
V: TRBV12-5
CDR3: ASGREGYGYT

J: TRBJ2-1
V: TRBV29-1
CDR3: PFGRLPKIDEQF

J: TRBJ1-2
V: TRBV6-5
CDR3: ASRGQGNYYGYT

J: TRBJ2-1
V: TRBV27
CDR3: ASSLGGKAPYNEQF

J: TRBJ1-1
V: TRBV27
CDR3: ASSLTSRTRNTEAF

J: TRBJ2-5
V: TRBV3-1/TRBV3-2
CDR3: ASSHRRGLLGETQY

J: TRBJ2-2
V: TRBV4-2
CDR3: ASSQDLAGVRFGELF

J: TRBJ2-5
V: TRBV7-2
CDR3: ASSLNVGGTGPPRAQY

J: TRBJ2-1
V: TRBV7-3
CDR3: ASSLTGGLAGGSSYNEQF

J: TRBJ1-1
V: TRBV4-1
CDR3: ASSQGGGSAF

J: TRBJ1-2
V: TRBV6-2/TRBV6-3
CDR3: ASSYRRGNYGYT

J: TRBJ2-6
V: TRBV6-2/TRBV6-3
CDR3: ASSYGGAGANVLT

J: TRBJ2-2
V: TRBV5-1
CDR3: ASSLARTGNTGELF

J: TRBJ1-3
V: TRBV6-5
CDR3: ASSYGTGAGNTIY

J: TRBJ1-1
V: TRBV19
CDR3: ASSSRTFFEAF

J: TRBJ2-2
V: TRBV11-2
CDR3: ASSSTRQGYTGELF